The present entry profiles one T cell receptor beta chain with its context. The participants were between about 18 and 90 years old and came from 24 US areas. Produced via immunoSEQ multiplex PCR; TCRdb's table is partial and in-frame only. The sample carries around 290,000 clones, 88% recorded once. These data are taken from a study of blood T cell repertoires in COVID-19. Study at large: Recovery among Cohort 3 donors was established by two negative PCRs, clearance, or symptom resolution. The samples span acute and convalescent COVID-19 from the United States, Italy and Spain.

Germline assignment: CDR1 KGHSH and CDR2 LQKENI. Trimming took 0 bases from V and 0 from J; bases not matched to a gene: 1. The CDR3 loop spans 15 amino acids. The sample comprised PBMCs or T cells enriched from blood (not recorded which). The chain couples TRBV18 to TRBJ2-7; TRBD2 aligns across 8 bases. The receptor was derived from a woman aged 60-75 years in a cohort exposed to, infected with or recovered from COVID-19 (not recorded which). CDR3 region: CASSPPGTSSYEQYF. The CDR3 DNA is TGTGCCAGCTCACCACCGGGGACTAGCTCCTACGAGCAGTACTTC.